This T cell receptor beta chain was sequenced during a study of Ad26.COV2.S vaccination and SARS-CoV-2 variants. The repertoire was sequenced with immunoSEQ multiplex PCR; TCRdb's copy has only in-frame clones and lacks some. Among roughly 350,000 clones listed, about nine tenths were seen once. Germline V gene lookup returns CDR1 SQVTM and CDR2 ANQGSEA. This CDR3 has 13 residues. Described treatment: some 20 received Ad26.COV2.S at low or high dose, single or two shots; 5 received placebo; per-sample allocation not given. Sampling was performed 63 days after the first vaccine or placebo injection. An Ad26 vector carrying the Wuhan-strain SARS-CoV-2 spike served as the vaccine.

This material consisted of peripheral blood, taken in a trial of Ad26.COV2.S vaccine versus placebo. The receptor comes from a person aged 18-60 years who received the Ad26.COV2.S COVID-19 vaccine or a placebo. V gene TRBV29-1 combines with J gene TRBJ2-1; 8 nucleotides line up with TRBD1. The CDR3 is CRVQGVAYNEQFF. The CDR3 DNA follows: TGCCGAGTACAGGGGGTGGCCTACAATGAGCAGTTCTTC.